One sample yielded the 9 T cell receptor beta chains listed below, sequenced in a study of T cells in Graves' hyperthyroidism and ophthalmopathy (dated by TCRdb to the late 2010s). The library was prepared using multiplex PCR. Sequencing was carried out with an Illumina HiSeq 2000. Amplification of TCR beta CDR3 regions was carried out from RNA transcripts. For the first round of RT-PCR on the TCR CDR3, the HTBI primer set was used together with the Qiagen OneStep RT-PCR kit. TCRdb's own reprocessing of the public reads used fastp at Q25 and MiXCR and kept productive beta chains. Rows are unified per CDR3 protein, each entry keeping the most common DNA and genes. Across this sample there are over 700,000 distinct CDR3 sequences, with under 20% seen only once. In total, the top ten clones hold over 15% of the sample. What was sequenced was blood. These receptors were obtained from a woman between 45 and 60 years old with Graves' hyperthyroidism that later progressed to Graves' ophthalmopathy.

The chain has TRBV5-6 and TRBJ2-1, with a weak D call TRBD2 (5 bases). Per the germline V gene, CDR1 is SGHDT and CDR2 is YYEEEE. The CDR3 is made up of 15 amino acids. V was clipped by 4 bases and J by 14 bases, with 25 bases between them. This CDR3 is CASSRGPSGLPLEFF. The DNA for the CDR3 is TGTGCCAGCAGCCGGGGTCCTTCTGGGCTCCCGTTGGAGTTCTTC.

This clonotype was seen a handful of times. The chain employs TRBV11-1 and TRBJ2-2, with D perhaps TRBD1 (5 bases). In germline, CDR1 is SGHAT, CDR2 FQDESV (reference sequence). The CDR3 is 15 amino acids. Trimming shortened V by 4 bases and J by 3 bases, and 12 bases separated the two germline ends. In DNA, the CDR3 is TGTGCCAGCAGCTCTTCGACAGCTTACACCGGGGAGCTGTTTTTT. Its protein is CASSSSTAYTGELFF.

This clonotype was seen a few times. This chain joins TRBV11-2 and TRBJ2-1; D possibly corresponds to TRBD1 (6 bases). Between the trimmed V and J ends, which lost 0 bases and 10 bases, there was a span of 19 bases. The germline V gene has CDR1 SGHAT and CDR2 FQNNGV. The CDR3 is 16 residues long. The CDR3 coding sequence is TGTGCCAGCAGCTTAGATACAGGGATCTCTTTACTCGAGCAGTTCTTC. Amino acid sequence: CASSLDTGISLLEQFF.

The chain's CDR3 is CATSRYRENYGYTF. CDR3 in DNA: TGTGCCACCAGCAGATACAGGGAAAACTATGGCTACACCTTC. The chain employs TRBV15 and TRBJ1-2; tentatively, D is TRBD1 (6 bases). V lost 2 bases to trimming and J lost 2 bases, with 9 bases between them. Germline assignment: CDR1 LNHNV and CDR2 YYDKDF (reference sequence). The CDR3 loop spans 14 amino acids.

At least ten counts were recorded for this clonotype. This rearrangement joins TRBV18 to TRBJ2-3, with a possible D match to TRBD2 (6 bases). Deletions cut 2 bases from V and 10 bases from J, with 13 bases between. CDR3 length: 13 amino acids. Germline assignment: CDR1 KGHSH and CDR2 LQKENI. CDR3 region: CASSPTGRGAQYF. The CDR3 DNA sequence: TGTGCCAGCTCACCAACGGGGCGGGGCGCGCAGTATTTT.

CDR3 coding DNA: TGTGCCACCAGCAGAGATAGTAGACCGGGAGAGACCCAGTACTTC. The encoded protein is CATSRDSRPGETQYF. The V call is TRBV15, the J call TRBJ2-5, with D uncertain. V lost 0 bases to trimming and J lost 4 bases, with 12 bases between them. Germline V gene lookup returns CDR1 LNHNV and CDR2 YYDKDF (reference sequence). CDR3 length: 15 residues.

This clonotype was recorded a few times. The chain joins TRBV18 to TRBJ1-2; D remains ambiguous. Germline loops: CDR1 KGHSH, CDR2 LQKENI. The CDR3 contains 14 residues. V was cut by 3 bases and J by 8 bases, with 16 bases left in between. The CDR3 sequence is CASSPSEESRGYTF. In nucleotides, the CDR3 is TGTGCCAGCTCACCCTCGGAGGAGTCTAGGGGCTACACCTTC.

This clonotype was counted only a few times. The rearrangement uses TRBV3-1 and TRBJ2-7, with TRBD1 identical over 7 bases. Germline values: CDR1 LGHDT, CDR2 YNNKEL (reference sequence). The trim removed 4 bases at V and 3 bases at J, leaving 6 bases unmatched. This CDR3 has 14 residues. The CDR3 sequence is CASSLGTDRYEQYF. The CDR3 coding sequence is TGTGCCAGCAGCCTGGGGACAGACCGCTACGAGCAGTACTTC.

This rearrangement joins TRBV20-1 to TRBJ1-4; perhaps TRBD1 as D (5 bases). Germline CDR1 reads DFQATT; CDR2 reads SNEGSKA (reference sequence). Between the trimmed V and J ends, which lost 0 bases and 7 bases, there was a span of 12 bases. The CDR3 sequence is 14 residues long. The CDR3 region is CSARDDGGVEKLFF. As DNA, the CDR3 is TGCAGTGCTAGAGATGACGGGGGGGTTGAAAAACTGTTTTTT.